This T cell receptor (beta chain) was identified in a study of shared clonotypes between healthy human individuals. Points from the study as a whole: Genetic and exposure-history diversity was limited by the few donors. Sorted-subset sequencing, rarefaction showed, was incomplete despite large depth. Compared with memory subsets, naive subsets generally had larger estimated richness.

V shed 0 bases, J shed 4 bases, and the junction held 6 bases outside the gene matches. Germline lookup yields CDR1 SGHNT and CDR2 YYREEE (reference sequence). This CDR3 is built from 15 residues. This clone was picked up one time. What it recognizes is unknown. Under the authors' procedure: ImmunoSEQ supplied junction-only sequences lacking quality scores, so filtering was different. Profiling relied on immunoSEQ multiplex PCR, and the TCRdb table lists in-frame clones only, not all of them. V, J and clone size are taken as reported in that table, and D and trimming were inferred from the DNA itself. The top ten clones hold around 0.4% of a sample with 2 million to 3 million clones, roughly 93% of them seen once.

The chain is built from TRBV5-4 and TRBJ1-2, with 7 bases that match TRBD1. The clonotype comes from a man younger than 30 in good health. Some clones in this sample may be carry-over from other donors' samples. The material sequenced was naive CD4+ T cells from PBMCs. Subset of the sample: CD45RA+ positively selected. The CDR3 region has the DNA TGTGCCAGCAGCTTGGCGGGACAGCCCATCTATGGCTACACCTTC. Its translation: CASSLAGQPIYGYTF.